This T cell receptor (beta chain) originates from a study of T-cell memory formation after mild COVID-19. About the research overall: Clusters of TCRs were largely donor specific.

On this clonotype: Its antigen is not known.

Germline values: CDR1 SNHLY, CDR2 FYNNEI. The CDR3 has 13 amino acids. The V gene end was trimmed by 8 bases and the J gene end by 3 bases; junction bases not matched to a gene: 4. Each CDR3 protein is one row after TCRdb ran MiXCR on the 5' RACE reads. The sample lists about 430,000 distinct CDR3 sequences, 20% to 30% occurring once. General observations from the study: Mainly in CM and EM were contracting CD4+ clones; CD8+ were in EMRA. Detection of some responders pre-infection suggested pre-existing cross-reactive memory T cells participated.

V usage is TRBV2 and J usage is TRBJ2-7; 10 bases are shared with TRBD1. The sequence derives from an adult woman who had mild COVID-19 (a few samples of this study predate the infection). Cell type and time point are not known. Sequencing used PBMCs or a T cell subset sorted from them (not recorded which). CDR3 sequence (DNA): TGTGCCAGCGGGACAGGGGCAAACTACGAGCAGTACTTC. This translates into CASGTGANYEQYF.